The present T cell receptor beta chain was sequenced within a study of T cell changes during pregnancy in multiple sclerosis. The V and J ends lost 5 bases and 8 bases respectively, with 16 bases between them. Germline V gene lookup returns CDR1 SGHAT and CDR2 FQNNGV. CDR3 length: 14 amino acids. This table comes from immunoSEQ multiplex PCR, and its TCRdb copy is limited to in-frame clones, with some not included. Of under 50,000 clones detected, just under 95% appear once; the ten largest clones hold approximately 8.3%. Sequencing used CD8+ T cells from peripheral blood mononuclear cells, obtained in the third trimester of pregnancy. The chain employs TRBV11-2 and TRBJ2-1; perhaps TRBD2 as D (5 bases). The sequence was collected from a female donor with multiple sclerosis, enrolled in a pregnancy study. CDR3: CASSVEGPRDEQFF. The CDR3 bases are TGTGCCAGCAGCGTCGAGGGCCCCCGGGATGAGCAGTTCTTC. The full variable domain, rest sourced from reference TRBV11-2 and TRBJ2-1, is EAGVAQSPRYKIIEKRQSVAFWCNPISGHATLYWYQQILGQGPKLLIQFQNNGVVDDSQLPKDRFSAERLKGVDSTLKIQPAKLEDSAVYLCASSVEGPRDEQFFGPGTRLTVL.